This entry lists 8 T cell receptor beta chains sequenced from one sample in a study of shared clonotypes between healthy human individuals (dated by TCRdb to 2020 to 2021). Receptor libraries were prepared by the immunoSEQ multiplex PCR assay. In its TCRdb copy, this immuneACCESS table keeps in-frame sequences only and misses some clones. Where compared with another copy, unresolved V genes explain less than half of these, and the others have no known cause. The sample yields some 2,400,000 clones; 90% to 96% were counted once. The ten largest make up roughly 0.13% of the sample. Source material: naive CD4+ T cells sorted from blood. The meaning of the sample's cell subset or site label: CD45RA+ positively selected. The receptors were sampled from a man aged 18-30 years in good health.

The rearrangement links TRBV4-1 to TRBJ2-5; the match to TRBD2 covers 9 bases. The germline V gene has CDR1 MGHRA and CDR2 YSYEKL. The length of the CDR3 is 16 residues. V trimming: 3 bases; J trimming: 4 bases; junction bases outside the gene matches: 9. The CDR3 protein is CASSQPGRGGRETQYF. The CDR3 DNA reads as TGCGCCAGCAGCCAGCCGGGGCGGGGGGGCCGAGAGACCCAGTACTTC.

The V and J genes are TRBV18 and TRBJ2-3; D is ambiguous. CDR1 and CDR2 from the germline V gene are KGHSH and LQKENI. The CDR3 loop spans 14 amino acids. V was pared by 0 bases and J by 4 bases, with 8 bases between. CDR3 sequence reads: CASSPPSKPDTQYF. CDR3 DNA sequence: TGTGCCAGCTCACCACCGTCCAAACCAGATACGCAGTATTTT.

The chain couples TRBV11-2 to TRBJ2-5; TRBD1 matches at 9 bases. The junction had 7 bases not matched to a gene; V was cut back by 4 bases and J by 4 bases. The V gene's germline CDR1 is SGHAT and CDR2 FQNNGV. This CDR3 has 15 amino acids. The CDR3 DNA follows: TGTGCCAGCAGCTCCAAGGACAGGGGAACAGAGACCCAGTACTTC. This codes for CASSSKDRGTETQYF.

A note on this clone: This sample includes further DNA sequences coding for the same CDR3. This chain links TRBV30 with TRBJ2-5; 9 nucleotides align to TRBD2. Germline-derived CDR1 and CDR2 are GTSNPN and SVGIG (reference sequence). The CDR3 contains 13 residues. The V gene end was trimmed by 3 bases and the J gene end by 5 bases; junction bases not matched to a gene: 4. The CDR3 is CAWSRLAGETQYF. CDR3 DNA sequence: TGTGCCTGGAGCCGGCTAGCGGGGGAGACCCAGTACTTC.

The chain has TRBV6-5 and TRBJ2-5; D unclear. CDR1 is MNHEY, CDR2 SVGAGI, per germline. The CDR3 length is 12 residues. The ends were cut back, 6 bases at V and 4 bases at J, with 9 bases in the middle. CDR3 amino acids: CASRTSGETQYF. The CDR3 DNA reads TGTGCCAGCAGGACAAGTGGAGAGACCCAGTACTTC.

V and J are TRBV6-1 and TRBJ2-7; D call uncertain. CDR1 is MNHNS, CDR2 SASEGT, per germline. Trimming took off 2 bases at V and 7 bases at J, with 9 bases between the two ends. The CDR3 totals 12 residues. The CDR3 here is CASSESRREQYF. CDR3 bases: TGTGCCAGCAGTGAATCCCGACGTGAGCAGTACTTC.

V and J are TRBV6-6 and TRBJ2-7; the match to TRBD1 covers 10 bases. The V segment lost 8 bases and the J segment 3 bases; nucleotides outside the gene matches: 4. This CDR3 comprises 13 residues. CDR1 and CDR2 (germline): MNHNY, SVGAGI (reference sequence). This CDR3 is CASRQGAGYEQYF. In nucleotides, the CDR3 is TGTGCCAGCCGACAGGGGGCGGGCTACGAGCAGTACTTC.

This chain joins TRBV18 and TRBJ1-2, with D unclear. The V gene lost 6 bases and the J gene lost 1 base, with 15 bases spanning the gap. The CDR3 is 15 amino acids. Germline lookup yields CDR1 KGHSH and CDR2 LQKENI. In DNA, the CDR3 is TGTGCCAGCTCGATAGCGGGCGGTGATAACTATGGCTACACCTTC. As protein: CASSIAGGDNYGYTF.